This is a list of T cell receptor beta chains from one sample in a study of vaccination effects on CD4 cells after COVID-19. Assay: immunoSEQ multiplex PCR; the TCRdb copy retains only in-frame clones and omits some. The sample lists 74,000 or so clones, 80% occurring once. What these receptors recognize is not known. The specimen comprised CD4+ T cells from PBMCs cultured with SARS-CoV-2 spike peptides, sampled before COVID-19 vaccination. The receptors here all came from a human donor who received a COVID-19 vaccine. The CDR3 runs from the conserved cysteine through the conserved F or W. The D gene is left open where the match is weak. The size of a clone is reported for some rows only, either as once, few or many, or as a class for expanded clones.

TRBJ1-3 . TRBV2 TRBD1 TGTGCCAGCATCGCCGACAGGGCTGGAAACACCATATATTTT CASIADRAGNTIYF
TRBJ2-3 . TRBV7-7 . TGTGCCAGCAGCTTAGGGACGGGCACAGATACGCAGTATTTT CASSLGTGTDTQYF
TRBJ1-5 . TRBV30 . TGTGCCTGGGGAAGACAGGCTAGCAATCAGCCCCAGCATTTT CAWGRQASNQPQHF
TRBJ2-3 . TRBV24-1 . TGTGCCACCAGTGGGGTAGGGGATTATGATACGCAGTATTTT CATSGVGDYDTQYF
TRBJ2-5 . TRBV2 TRBD2 TGTGCCAGCAGTGGTCCTAGCGGGGCCCAAGAGACCCAGTACTTC CASSGPSGAQETQYF
TRBJ2-1 . TRBV7-9 TRBD1 TGTGCCAGCAGCCACAGGGGGAGCTACAATGAGCAGTTCTTC CASSHRGSYNEQFF
TRBJ1-3 . TRBV6-2/TRBV6-3 TRBD1 TGTGCCAGCAGCCCGGACAGGAGCTCTGGAAACACCATATATTTT CASSPDRSSGNTIYF
TRBJ2-5 . TRBV5-6 . TGTGCCAGCAGCTTGTTTACGGTCCAAGAGACCCAGTACTTC CASSLFTVQETQYF
TRBJ1-4 . TRBV12-3/TRBV12-4 TRBD1 TGTGCCAGTAACCGGGACAGGGGGGAAAAACTGTTTTTT CASNRDRGEKLFF
TRBJ1-2 . TRBV5-4 TRBD1 TGTGCCAGCAGCATGGGACAGATATATGGCTACACCTTC CASSMGQIYGYTF
TRBJ2-2 . TRBV4-3 . TGCGCCAGCAGCCAGTCCTTTTCGGGGGCGAACACCGGGGAGCTGTTTTTT CASSQSFSGANTGELFF
TRBJ1-1 . TRBV3-1/TRBV3-2 TRBD1 TGTGCCAGCAGCCAAGAATGGACAGGGAATACTGAAGCTTTCTTT CASSQEWTGNTEAFF
TRBJ2-5 . TRBV19 TRBD2 TGTGCCAGTGGGACGGGAGGGGAGACCCAGTACTTC CASGTGGETQYF
TRBJ1-1 once TRBV11-2 TRBD1 TGTGCCAGCAGCACACAGGGGGTGAACACTGAAGCTTTCTTT CASSTQGVNTEAFF
TRBJ2-2 . TRBV2 . TGTGCCAGCAGTTTTCGTTTGATGGGTGACGGGGAGCTGTTTTTT CASSFRLMGDGELFF
TRBJ2-1 . TRBV24-1 . TGTGCCACCAGTGCACTTGGCGGGCGATACAATGAGCAGTTCTTC CATSALGGRYNEQFF